Presented here are 21 T cell receptor beta chains from one specimen sequenced in a study of OX40 agonist ivuxolimab in advanced cancers. Using immunoSEQ multiplex PCR, the repertoire was profiled, and TCRdb retains in-frame clones only, with some absent. The top ten clones hold approximately 0.4% of a sample with some 44,000 clones, 70% to 90% of them seen once. Sequenced material: CD4+ or CD8+ T cells sorted from blood, taken in a trial of the OX40 agonist ivuxolimab. These receptors all stem from an adult with an advanced solid tumor such as melanoma, head and neck, liver or kidney cancer.

The chain has TRBV6-5 and TRBJ2-3; 7 bases map to TRBD2. CDR1 is MNHEY and CDR2 is SVGAGI in the germline V gene. V lost 3 bases and J lost 0; bases outside the gene matches: 3. CDR3 length equals 15 residues. CDR3 residues: CASSYLAASTDTQYF. In DNA form, the CDR3 reads TGTGCCAGCAGTTATCTAGCGGCCAGCACAGATACGCAGTATTTT.

The chain recombines TRBV6-1 with TRBJ1-2; 7 positions agree with TRBD1. CDR1 is MNHNS, CDR2 SASEGT, per germline. J was trimmed by 7 bases and V by 2 bases; bases with no gene match: 7. There are 14 residues in the CDR3. The CDR3 DNA reads TGTGCCAGCAGTGAAATTGAGGGGGCACGTGGCTACACCTTC. This gives the protein CASSEIEGARGYTF.

J is TRBJ2-3 and V is TRBV6-1, with D hard to call. The CDR3 is made up of 15 amino acids. Germline CDR1 and CDR2: MNHNS and SASEGT. V lost 2 bases and J lost 0, with 9 bases in between. CDR3 sequence reads: CASSEPPVSTDTQYF. The CDR3 region has the DNA TGTGCCAGCAGTGAACCCCCGGTTAGCACAGATACGCAGTATTTT.

In DNA, the CDR3 is TGTGCCAGCAGTGGAGGAGGGGATGAGCAGTTCTTC. Residues: CASSGGGDEQFF. This rearrangement joins TRBV6-4 to TRBJ2-1; D is possibly TRBD2 (6 bases). The CDR3 length is 12 residues. Germline CDR1 and CDR2: MRHNA and SNTAGT. V was cut by 4 bases and J by 8 bases, with 9 bases left in between.

The chain combines TRBV28 with TRBJ2-2, with D uncertain. There are 14 residues in the CDR3. CDR1 is MDHEN and CDR2 is SYDVKM in the germline V gene. V was cut by 7 bases and J by 6 bases, with 15 bases left in between. CDR3: CASISYRNAGELFF. The CDR3 DNA reads as TGTGCCAGCATCTCCTACAGAAACGCCGGGGAGCTGTTTTTT.

The V and J genes are TRBV18 and TRBJ1-1; D uncertain. The CDR3 consists of 14 residues. Germline CDR1 KGHSH, CDR2 LQKENI. The V end lost 3 bases, the J end lost 0 bases, and 8 bases lay between the germline ends. The CDR3 here is CASSPASLNTEAFF. The CDR3 DNA follows: TGTGCCAGCTCACCGGCCAGTCTGAACACTGAAGCTTTCTTT. The complete variable domain, with remaining parts taken from reference TRBV18 and TRBJ1-1, reads NAGVMQNPRHLVRRRGQEARLRCSPMKGHSHVYWYRQLPEEGLKFMVYLQKENIIDESGMPKERFSAEFPKEGPSILRIQQVVRGDSAAYFCASSPASLNTEAFFGQGTRLTVV.

J is TRBJ2-1 and V is TRBV5-1, with D maybe TRBD2 (6 bases). V lost 4 bases, J lost 0 bases, and 14 bases lay in between. The germline gives CDR1 SGHRS, CDR2 YFSETQ. The CDR3 has 16 amino acids. CDR3 amino acids: CASSQGLSSSYNEQFF. In DNA, the CDR3 is TGCGCCAGCAGCCAGGGACTCTCGAGCTCCTACAATGAGCAGTTCTTC.

This chain uses TRBV6-6 with TRBJ2-2; TRBD1 matches 8 bases. The J segment lost 0 bases and the V segment lost 6 bases, leaving 3 bases of the junction unmatched. CDR1 and CDR2 from the germline V gene are MNHNY and SVGAGI (reference sequence). This CDR3 is 15 amino acids long. Here the CDR3 reads CASRYRGANTGELFF. The DNA of the CDR3 is TGTGCCAGCAGGTACAGGGGGGCGAACACCGGGGAGCTGTTTTTT.

This sequence joins TRBV5-6 and TRBJ2-2; 9 bases match TRBD1. This CDR3 comprises 16 residues. Per the germline V gene, CDR1 is SGHDT and CDR2 is YYEEEE. The ends lost 4 bases at V and 3 bases at J; junction bases unmatched: 7. The CDR3, as DNA: TGTGCCAGCAGCCAAACAGGGACAGGGTACACCGGGGAGCTGTTTTTT. Translated: CASSQTGTGYTGELFF. The full variable domain, in which reference TRBV5-6 and TRBJ2-2 provide the parts outside the CDR3, is DAGVTQSPTHLIKTRGQQVTLRCSPKSGHDTVSWYQQALGQGPQFIFQYYEEEERQRGNFPDRFSGHQFPNYSSELNVNALLLGDSALYLCASSQTGTGYTGELFFGEGSRLTVL.

The chain employs TRBV5-5 and TRBJ2-1; D is unclear. Trimming took 6 bases from V and 4 from J, leaving 5 bases between them. The CDR3 contains 11 residues. Germline V gene sequence: CDR1 SGHKS, CDR2 YYEKEE (reference sequence). CDR3 in amino acids: CASTLYNEQFF. CDR3 in DNA: TGTGCCAGCACCCTATACAATGAGCAGTTCTTC.

This sequence joins TRBV9 and TRBJ2-2; TRBD2 matches at 10 bases. The germline V gene has CDR1 SGDLS and CDR2 YYNGEE. The trim removed 4 bases at V and 0 bases at J, leaving 6 bases unmatched. The CDR3 is 17 amino acids. The CDR3, as DNA: TGTGCCAGCAGCTGGGGACTAGCGACTACGAACACCGGGGAGCTGTTTTTT. It translates to CASSWGLATTNTGELFF.

This clone was counted a single time. The genes are TRBV5-4 and TRBJ2-2; 7 nucleotides line up with TRBD2. The J segment lost 2 bases and the V segment lost 3 bases, leaving 4 bases of the junction unmatched. Germline loops: CDR1 SGHNT, CDR2 YYREEE (reference sequence). The CDR3 contains 15 residues. The CDR3 region has the DNA TGTGCCAGCAGCTCGCCTAGCGGAAACACCGGGGAGCTGTTTTTT. This translates into CASSSPSGNTGELFF.

The rearrangement joins TRBV21-1 to TRBJ2-2; the D call of TRBD1 is as the table states it, not checked on the DNA. TRBV21-1 is assigned pseudogene status. The CDR3 consists of 15 residues. Here the CDR3 DNA reads TGTGCCAGCATGCTCCAGACAGAAAACACCGGGGAGCTGTTTTTT. This gives the protein CASMLQTENTGELFF.

The chain links TRBV21-1 to TRBJ1-1. TRBV21-1 represents a pseudogene. CDR3 length: 16 residues. Here the CDR3 DNA reads TGTGCCAGCATCGGGAGAGGGGTCCTCCTGAACACTGAAGCTTTCTTT. Its translation is CASIGRGVLLNTEAFF.

A few counts support this clone. This chain connects TRBV4-1 to TRBJ1-3, with D possibly TRBD1 on 6 matching bases. The V end lost 4 bases, the J end lost 0 bases, and 16 bases lay between the germline ends. CDR1 MGHRA and CDR2 YSYEKL come from the germline V gene. The CDR3 consists of 17 residues. The CDR3, as DNA: TGCGCCAGCAGCCTGGTGGGGGGGGCGAGCTCTGGAAACACCATATATTTT. Translated, it gives CASSLVGGASSGNTIYF.

About this clone: The sample carries other DNA sequences with the same CDR3. The gene calls are TRBV28 and TRBJ1-5, with 8 bases aligning to TRBD1. Trimming at V came to 6 bases and at J to 2 bases, leaving 3 bases not matched to a gene. This CDR3 contains 14 residues. CDR1 is MDHEN, CDR2 SYDVKM, per germline. The CDR3 sequence is CASRLTGGNQPQHF. The CDR3 DNA sequence: TGTGCCAGCAGGTTGACAGGGGGCAATCAGCCCCAGCATTTT.

The V gene is TRBV2, the J gene TRBJ1-4; D is possibly TRBD1 (5 bases). Deletions cut 5 bases from V and 0 bases from J, with 7 bases between. This CDR3 is 14 amino acids long. Germline V CDR1 and CDR2: SNHLY, FYNNEI. CDR3 bases: TGTGCCAGCAGTCGACAGCCAACTAATGAAAAACTGTTTTTT. This codes for CASSRQPTNEKLFF.

The chain carries TRBV19 and TRBJ1-2; D is possibly TRBD1 (6 bases). Per the germline V gene, CDR1 is LNHDA and CDR2 is SQIVND (reference sequence). The ends were cut back, 5 bases at V and 3 bases at J, with 16 bases in the middle. CDR3 length equals 15 residues. The CDR3 region is CASSAPGASHYGYTF. CDR3 coding DNA: TGTGCCAGTAGTGCCCCAGGGGCTAGCCACTATGGCTACACCTTC.

Relative to its sample, this clone is medium-sized. The CDR3 loop is CASNRRTNTEAFF. CDR3 coding DNA: TGTGCCAGCAACAGGAGAACTAACACTGAAGCTTTCTTT. The chain is built from TRBV6-5 and TRBJ1-1, with D maybe TRBD1 (5 bases). V was cut by 7 bases and J by 2 bases, with 11 bases left in between. The V gene's germline CDR1 is MNHEY and CDR2 SVGAGI. The CDR3 extends over 13 amino acids.

This clone was recorded only once. J is TRBJ2-3 and V is TRBV5-1; D might be TRBD2 (5 bases). Trimming removed 7 bases at V and 4 bases at J, with 16 bases between. Germline V gene lookup returns CDR1 SGHRS and CDR2 YFSETQ. The CDR3 extends over 14 amino acids. CDR3 sequence reads: CASASPLSADTQYF. CDR3 sequence (DNA): TGCGCCAGCGCTAGCCCGCTAAGCGCAGATACGCAGTATTTT.

The V and J genes are TRBV27 and TRBJ1-6, with D maybe TRBD1 (6 bases). The V end lost 4 bases, the J end lost 11 bases, and 12 bases lay between the germline ends. CDR1 MNHEY and CDR2 SMNVEV come from the germline V gene (reference sequence). The CDR3 sequence is 13 residues long. The CDR3 DNA reads as TGTGCCAGCAGTTCTAACAGGGCTACACCCCTCCACTTT. Amino acid sequence: CASSSNRATPLHF.